This T cell receptor beta chain was documented in a study of T cells in Graves' hyperthyroidism and ophthalmopathy. Researchers amplified the TCR beta CDR3 regions from RNA transcripts. With the HTBI primer set, the TCR CDR3 went through a first round of RT-PCR. TCRdb fed the multiplex PCR reads into MiXCR, producing one record per CDR3 protein. This table has around 690,000 distinct CDR3 sequences, 15% to 20% appearing once. The CDR3 covers 16 residues. V lost 3 bases and J 0 bases, leaving 9 bases between the germline ends. The source material was blood. This chain uses TRBV12-3 or TRBV12-4 with TRBJ2-6; the D is unclear. This clonotype was obtained from a man aged 45-60 years with Graves' hyperthyroidism. The CDR3 DNA reads as TGTGCCAGCAGTTTCCGCCACCACTCTGGGGCCAACGTCCTGACTTTC. As protein: CASSFRHHSGANVLTF.